The clone carrying this T cell receptor (beta chain) came up many times. Its target is unknown. The record originates from a study of CD8 T cells in ankylosing spondylitis. Study outcomes and limitations: Seemingly characteristic of ankylosing spondylitis blood was a TCR beta motif consisting of several highly homologous variants.

Via MiXCR, TCRdb re-called the 5' RACE reads, giving one row per CDR3 protein. The sample consists of about 300,000 distinct CDR3 sequences, 11% of them appearing once. The CDR3 runs 12 residues. Germline V CDR1 and CDR2: SGHTA, FQGNSA. V was pared by 3 bases and J by 4 bases, with 4 bases between. This clonotype was sampled from a female donor with ankylosing spondylitis or in good health (not recorded which). Sequencing was carried out using blood, either unsorted or a sorted T cell fraction (not recorded which). This chain uses TRBV7-2 with TRBJ1-3, with D uncertain. This CDR3 reads CASSFRGNTIYF. The CDR3 region has the DNA TGTGCCAGCAGCTTTAGAGGAAACACCATATATTTT.